The T cell receptor beta chain described here comes from a study of T cell responses to AZD1222 COVID-19 vaccine. The study, taken as a whole, reports: Spike was spanned by vaccine-associated CD4 TCRs, with dominance at 160-218 and 743-854.

The CDR3 is 16 residues long. V lost 3 bases to trimming and J lost 3 bases; unmatched junction nucleotides: 6. Germline V gene data show CDR1 as SGHVS and CDR2 as FNYEAQ. As regards this clone: Its antigen is not known.

Sequencing was performed with immunoSEQ multiplex PCR; in TCRdb, only in-frame clones are kept and a portion is missing. Of some 30,000 clones in the sample, 75% to 90% were seen once. The chain carries TRBV7-6 and TRBJ2-2, with TRBD1 matching over 8 bases. Material: peripheral blood, obtained on day 0 of AZD1222 vaccination. The receptor was derived from an adult in good health. The CDR3 protein is CASSFQGAGHTGELFF. The CDR3 nucleotides are TGTGCCAGCAGCTTCCAGGGGGCAGGCCACACCGGGGAGCTGTTTTTT.